This T cell receptor (beta chain) was identified during a study of cytomegalovirus exposure and HLA in healthy donors. Study-wide results and limits: V- and J-gene trimming of TCR beta was linked (in a later analysis) to a missense DCLRE1C variant. Follow-up analysis seemed to connect common viral pathogens with several of the most significant clusters identified. Immune exposure data for these donors was limited to CMV serostatus. Rare sequences made up most TCRs, while some public TCRs were found in many donors.

CDR3 length: 16 amino acids. V was clipped by 2 bases and J by 0 bases, with 12 bases between them. The germline CDR1 and CDR2 sequences are SGHTA and FQGNSA. PCR employed 60 Vbeta and 13 Jbeta primers. This table comes from immunoSEQ multiplex PCR, and its TCRdb copy is limited to in-frame clones, with some not included. The sample has about 140,000 clones, roughly three fifths seen once; the top ten hold approximately 1.7%. As concerns this clone: Its specificity is not known.

V usage is TRBV7-2 and J usage is TRBJ2-3; weak D call: TRBD1 (6 bases). The sample was PBMCs. The receptor was derived from a male donor in good health and CMV-seronegative. The CDR3 DNA follows: TGTGCCAGCAGCTTAATCGGGGACACTAGCACAGATACGCAGTATTTT. Protein product: CASSLIGDTSTDTQYF.